This T cell receptor (beta chain) emerged from a study of control samples from healthy donors and cancer patients. Assay: immunoSEQ multiplex PCR; the TCRdb copy retains only in-frame clones and omits some. Of about 170,000 clones listed, around 95% are singletons. The TCR originated in a woman in her sixties or seventies in good health. The source material was blood.

The CDR3 sequence: CASSYRNMGPQHF. The DNA for the CDR3 is TGTGCCAGCAGCTATCGAAATATGGGGCCCCAGCATTTT. The chain links TRBV7-2 to TRBJ1-5; D uncertain. V dropped 4 bases and J dropped 9 bases, with 13 bases sitting between them. Germline V gene data show CDR1 as SGHTA and CDR2 as FQGNSA. This CDR3 comprises 13 residues.